The clone carrying this T cell receptor (beta chain) was picked up a small number of times. Its antigen is not identified. This specimen comes from a study of T cells in Graves' hyperthyroidism and ophthalmopathy. RNA transcripts were the template for amplifying TCR beta CDR3 regions. When the TCR CDR3 underwent first-round RT-PCR, the HTBI primer set was used. Via MiXCR, TCRdb re-called the multiplex PCR reads, giving one row per CDR3 protein. The table has some 350,000 distinct CDR3 sequences, about a sixth seen once; the top ten hold around a quarter. The CDR3 loop spans 15 amino acids. Per the germline V gene, CDR1 is MGHRA and CDR2 is YSYEKL. V lost 3 bases, J lost 0 bases, and 2 bases stayed unmatched. Study outcomes and limitations: Blood samples included most of the expanded thyroid clonotypes exceeding 0.001.

Aged 18 to 65, the patients had hyperthyroidism that was newly diagnosed and had lasted under 2 months. V gene TRBV4-1 combines with J gene TRBJ1-5; TRBD1 matches 7 bases. Sequencing was carried out using blood. This clonotype was obtained from a young woman with Graves' hyperthyroidism that later progressed to Graves' ophthalmopathy. In DNA, the CDR3 is TGCGCCAGCAGCCAGGGGACAGTTAGCAATCAGCCCCAGCATTTT. Encoded protein: CASSQGTVSNQPQHF.